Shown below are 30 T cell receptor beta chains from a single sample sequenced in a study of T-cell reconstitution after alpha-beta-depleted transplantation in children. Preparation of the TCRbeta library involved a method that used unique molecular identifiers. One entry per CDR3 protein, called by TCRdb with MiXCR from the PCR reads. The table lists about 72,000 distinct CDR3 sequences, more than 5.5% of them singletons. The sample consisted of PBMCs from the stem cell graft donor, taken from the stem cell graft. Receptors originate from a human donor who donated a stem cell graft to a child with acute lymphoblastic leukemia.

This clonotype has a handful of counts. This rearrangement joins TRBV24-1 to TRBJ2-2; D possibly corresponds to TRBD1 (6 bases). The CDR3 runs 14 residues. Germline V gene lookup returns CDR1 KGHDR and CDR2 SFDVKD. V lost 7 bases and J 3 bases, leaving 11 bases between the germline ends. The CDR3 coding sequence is TGTGCCACCAGAGCGGCAGGGGACACCGGGGAGCTGTTTTTT. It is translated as CATRAAGDTGELFF.

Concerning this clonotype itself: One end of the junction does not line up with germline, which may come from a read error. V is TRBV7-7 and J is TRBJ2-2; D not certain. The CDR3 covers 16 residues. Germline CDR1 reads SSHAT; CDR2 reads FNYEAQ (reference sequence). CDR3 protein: CASSLDSGLGTGELFF. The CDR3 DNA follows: TGTGCTAGCAGCTTAGATTCGGGTTTAGGCACCGGGGAGCTGTTTTTT.

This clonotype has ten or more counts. CDR3 nucleotides: TGCGCCAGCAGCTCTACTCCCCCTCAGGGGTCTGGCTACACCTTC. It codes for CASSSTPPQGSGYTF. This rearrangement joins TRBV5-1 to TRBJ1-2; weak D call: TRBD1 (6 bases). V lost 3 bases and J 7 bases, leaving 19 bases between the germline ends. This CDR3 contains 15 residues. Germline values: CDR1 SGHRS, CDR2 YFSETQ.

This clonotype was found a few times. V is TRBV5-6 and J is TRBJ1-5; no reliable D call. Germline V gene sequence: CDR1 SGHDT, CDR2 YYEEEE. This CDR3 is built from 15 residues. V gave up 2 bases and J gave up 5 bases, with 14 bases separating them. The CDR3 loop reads CASSFGSRSYQPQHF. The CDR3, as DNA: TGTGCCAGCAGCTTCGGGTCTCGTTCCTATCAGCCCCAGCATTTT.

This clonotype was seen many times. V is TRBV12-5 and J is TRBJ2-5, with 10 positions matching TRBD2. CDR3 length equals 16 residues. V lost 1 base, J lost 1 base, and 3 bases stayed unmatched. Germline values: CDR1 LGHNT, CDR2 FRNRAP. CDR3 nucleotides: TGTGCTAGTGGTTTGGGACTAGCGGGCCTCCAAGAGACCCAGTACTTC. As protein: CASGLGLAGLQETQYF.

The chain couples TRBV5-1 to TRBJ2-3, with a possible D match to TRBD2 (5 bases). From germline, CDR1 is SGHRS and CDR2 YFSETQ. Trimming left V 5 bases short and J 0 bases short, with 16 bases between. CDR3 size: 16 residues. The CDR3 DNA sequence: TGCGCCAGCAGACTAGTTTCCCCCCGGAGCACAGATACGCAGTATTTT. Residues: CASRLVSPRSTDTQYF.

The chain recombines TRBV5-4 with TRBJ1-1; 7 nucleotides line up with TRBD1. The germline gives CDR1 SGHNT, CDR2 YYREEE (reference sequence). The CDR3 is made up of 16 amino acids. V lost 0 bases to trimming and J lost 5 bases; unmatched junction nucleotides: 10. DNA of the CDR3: TGTGCCAGCAGCTTGGGGGCAGGGGGTCGGGATACTGAAGCTTTCTTT. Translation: CASSLGAGGRDTEAFF.

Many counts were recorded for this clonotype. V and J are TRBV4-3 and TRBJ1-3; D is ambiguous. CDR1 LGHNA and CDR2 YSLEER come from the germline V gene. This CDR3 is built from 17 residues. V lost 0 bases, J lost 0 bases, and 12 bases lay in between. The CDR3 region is CASSQERGWGSGNTIYF. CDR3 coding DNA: TGCGCCAGCAGCCAAGAAAGAGGCTGGGGCTCTGGAAACACCATATATTTT.

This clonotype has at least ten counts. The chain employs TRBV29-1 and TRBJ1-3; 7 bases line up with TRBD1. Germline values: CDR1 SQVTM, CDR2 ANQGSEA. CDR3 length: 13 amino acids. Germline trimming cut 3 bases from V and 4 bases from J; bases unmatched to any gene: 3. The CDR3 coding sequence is TGCAGCGTTGACGCGGGACAGGGAAACACCATATATTTT. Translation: CSVDAGQGNTIYF.

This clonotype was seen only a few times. The CDR3 sequence: CASSPYGGETQYF. DNA of the CDR3: TGTGCCAGCAGCCCCTATGGGGGAGAGACCCAGTACTTC. The chain combines TRBV7-3 with TRBJ2-5; D tentatively reads TRBD1 or TRBD2 (5 bases each). Germline-derived CDR1 and CDR2 are SGHTA and FQGTGA. V lost 5 bases and J 4 bases, leaving 11 bases between the germline ends. The CDR3 length is 13 residues.

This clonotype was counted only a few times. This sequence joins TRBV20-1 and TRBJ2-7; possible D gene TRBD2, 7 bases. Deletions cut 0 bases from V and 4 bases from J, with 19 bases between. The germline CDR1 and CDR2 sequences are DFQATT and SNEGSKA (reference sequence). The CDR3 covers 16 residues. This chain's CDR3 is CSARDLVGGAQYEQYF. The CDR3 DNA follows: TGCAGTGCTAGAGATCTTGTGGGGGGGGCGCAATACGAGCAGTACTTC.

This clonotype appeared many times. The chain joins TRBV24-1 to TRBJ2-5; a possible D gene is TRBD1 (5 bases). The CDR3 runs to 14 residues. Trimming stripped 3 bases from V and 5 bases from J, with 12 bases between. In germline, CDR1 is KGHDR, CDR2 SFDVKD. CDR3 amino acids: CATSDQGRAETQYF. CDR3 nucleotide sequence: TGTGCCACCAGTGATCAGGGCAGGGCGGAGACCCAGTACTTC.

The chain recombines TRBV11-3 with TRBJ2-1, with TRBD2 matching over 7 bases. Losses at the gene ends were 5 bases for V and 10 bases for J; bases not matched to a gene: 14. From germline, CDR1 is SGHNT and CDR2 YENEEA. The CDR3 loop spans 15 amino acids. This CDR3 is CASSPPGGRQTEQFF. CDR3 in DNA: TGTGCCAGCAGCCCCCCCGGCGGGAGACAAACCGAGCAGTTCTTC.

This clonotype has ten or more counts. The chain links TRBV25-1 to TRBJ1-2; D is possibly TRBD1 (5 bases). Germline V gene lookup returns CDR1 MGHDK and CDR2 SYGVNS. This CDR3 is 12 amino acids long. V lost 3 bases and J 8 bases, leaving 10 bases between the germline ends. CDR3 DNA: TGTGCCAGCAGTGAGCCAGGGAGGGGCTACACCTTC. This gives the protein CASSEPGRGYTF.

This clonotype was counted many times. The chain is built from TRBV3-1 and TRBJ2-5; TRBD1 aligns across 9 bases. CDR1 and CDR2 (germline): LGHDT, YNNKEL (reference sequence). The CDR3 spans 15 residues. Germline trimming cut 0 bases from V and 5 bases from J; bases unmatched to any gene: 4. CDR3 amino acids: CASSQELDRGETQYF. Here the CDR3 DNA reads TGTGCCAGCAGCCAAGAACTTGACAGGGGGGAGACCCAGTACTTC.

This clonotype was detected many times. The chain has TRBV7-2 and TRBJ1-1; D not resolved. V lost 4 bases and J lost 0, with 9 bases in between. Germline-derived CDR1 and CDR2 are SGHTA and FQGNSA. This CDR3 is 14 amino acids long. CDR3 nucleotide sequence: TGTGCCAGCAGCTGGGGAGGGTTGAACACTGAAGCTTTCTTT. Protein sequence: CASSWGGLNTEAFF.

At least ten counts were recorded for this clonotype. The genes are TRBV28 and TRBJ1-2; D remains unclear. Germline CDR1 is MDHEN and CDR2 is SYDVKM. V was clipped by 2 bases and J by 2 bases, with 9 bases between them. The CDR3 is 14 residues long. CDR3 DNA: TGTGCCAGCAGTTTACCGGGCTCGAACTATGGCTACACCTTC. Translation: CASSLPGSNYGYTF.

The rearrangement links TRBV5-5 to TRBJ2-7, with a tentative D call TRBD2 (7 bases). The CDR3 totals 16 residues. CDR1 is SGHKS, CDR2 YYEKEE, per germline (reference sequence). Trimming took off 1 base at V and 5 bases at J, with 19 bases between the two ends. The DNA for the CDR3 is TGTGCCAGCAGCTTGAGGGGGGGCACCAACCCAGACGAGCAGTACTTC. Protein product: CASSLRGGTNPDEQYF.

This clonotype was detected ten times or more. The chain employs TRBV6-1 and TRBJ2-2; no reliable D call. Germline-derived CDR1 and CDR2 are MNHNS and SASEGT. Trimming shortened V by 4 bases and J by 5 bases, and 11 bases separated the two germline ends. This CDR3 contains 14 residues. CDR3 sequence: CASSARPETGELFF. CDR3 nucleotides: TGTGCCAGCAGTGCTAGGCCTGAAACCGGGGAGCTGTTTTTT.

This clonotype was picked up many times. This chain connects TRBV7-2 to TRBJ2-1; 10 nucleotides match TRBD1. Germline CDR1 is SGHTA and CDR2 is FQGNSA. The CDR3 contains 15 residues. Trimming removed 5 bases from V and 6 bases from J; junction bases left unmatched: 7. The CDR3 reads CASSQPGTGANEQFF. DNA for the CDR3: TGTGCCAGCAGCCAACCAGGGACAGGGGCCAATGAGCAGTTCTTC.

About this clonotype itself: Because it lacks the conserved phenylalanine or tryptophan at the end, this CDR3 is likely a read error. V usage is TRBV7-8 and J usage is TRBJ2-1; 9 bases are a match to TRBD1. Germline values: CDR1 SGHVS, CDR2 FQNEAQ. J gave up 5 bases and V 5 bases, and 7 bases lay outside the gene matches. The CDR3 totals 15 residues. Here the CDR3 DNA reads TGTGCCAGCAGCCCGGGACAGGGAAGGGACAATGAGCAGTTCTGC. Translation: CASSPGQGRDNEQFC.

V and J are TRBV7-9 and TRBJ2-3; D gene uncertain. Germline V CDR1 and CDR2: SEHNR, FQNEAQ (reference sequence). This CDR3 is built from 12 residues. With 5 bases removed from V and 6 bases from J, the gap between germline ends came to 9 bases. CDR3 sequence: CASSPPRDTQYF. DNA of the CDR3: TGTGCCAGCAGCCCCCCAAGGGATACGCAGTATTTT.

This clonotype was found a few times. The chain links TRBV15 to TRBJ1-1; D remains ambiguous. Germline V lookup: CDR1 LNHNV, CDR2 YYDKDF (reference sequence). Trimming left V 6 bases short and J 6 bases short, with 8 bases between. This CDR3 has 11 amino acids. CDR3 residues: CATREGPEAFF. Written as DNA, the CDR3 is TGTGCCACCAGGGAGGGTCCTGAAGCTTTCTTT.

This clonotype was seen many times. CDR3 amino acids: CASSLDGRTDTQYF. DNA for the CDR3: TGTGCCAGCAGCTTAGACGGACGCACAGATACGCAGTATTTT. The chain joins TRBV7-9 to TRBJ2-3; D is unresolved. This CDR3 comprises 14 residues. Trimming took off 1 base at V and 1 base at J, with 6 bases between the two ends. Germline V lookup: CDR1 SEHNR, CDR2 FQNEAQ (reference sequence).

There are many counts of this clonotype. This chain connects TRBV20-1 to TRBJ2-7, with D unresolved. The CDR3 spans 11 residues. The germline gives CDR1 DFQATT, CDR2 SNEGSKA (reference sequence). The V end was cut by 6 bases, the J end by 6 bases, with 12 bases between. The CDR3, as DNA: TGCAGTGCCGGCGAAATTAGCGAGCAGTACTTC. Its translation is CSAGEISEQYF.

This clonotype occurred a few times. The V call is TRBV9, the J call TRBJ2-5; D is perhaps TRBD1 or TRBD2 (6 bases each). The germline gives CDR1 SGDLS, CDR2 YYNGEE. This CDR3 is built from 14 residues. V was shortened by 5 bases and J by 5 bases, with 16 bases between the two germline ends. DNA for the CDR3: TGTGCCAGCAGTGCCACGGGGGCTCGGGAGACCCAGTACTTC. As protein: CASSATGARETQYF.

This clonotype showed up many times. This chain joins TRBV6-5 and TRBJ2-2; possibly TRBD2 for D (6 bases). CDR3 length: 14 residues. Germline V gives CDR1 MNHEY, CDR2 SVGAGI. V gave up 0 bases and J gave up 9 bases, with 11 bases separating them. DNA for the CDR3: TGTGCCAGCAGTTACTCGGAGGGACCGAGGGAGCTGTTTTTT. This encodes CASSYSEGPRELFF.

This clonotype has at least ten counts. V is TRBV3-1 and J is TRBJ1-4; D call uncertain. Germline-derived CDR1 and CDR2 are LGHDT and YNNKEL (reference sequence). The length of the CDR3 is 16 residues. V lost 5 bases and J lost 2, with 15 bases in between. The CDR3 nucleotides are TGTGCCAGCAGCTCTAAAAAAGGGCCCACTAATGAAAAACTGTTTTTT. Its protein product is CASSSKKGPTNEKLFF.

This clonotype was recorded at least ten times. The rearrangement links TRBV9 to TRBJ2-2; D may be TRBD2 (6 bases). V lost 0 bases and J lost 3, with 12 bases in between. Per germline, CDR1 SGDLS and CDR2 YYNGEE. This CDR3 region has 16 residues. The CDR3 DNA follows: TGTGCCAGCAGCGTAGACGGTAGCGGATACACCGGGGAGCTGTTTTTT. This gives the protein CASSVDGSGYTGELFF. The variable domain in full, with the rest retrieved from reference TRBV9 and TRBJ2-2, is DSGVTQTPKHLITATGQRVTLRCSPRSGDLSVYWYQQSLDQGLQFLIQYYNGEERAKGNILERFSAQQFPDLHSELNLSSLELGDSALYFCASSVDGSGYTGELFFGEGSRLTVL.

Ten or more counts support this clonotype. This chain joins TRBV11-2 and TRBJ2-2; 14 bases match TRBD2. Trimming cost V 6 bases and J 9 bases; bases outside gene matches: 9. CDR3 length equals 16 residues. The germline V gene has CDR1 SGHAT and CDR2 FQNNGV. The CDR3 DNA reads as TGTGCCAGCAGTCCCGGGACTAGCGGGAGAAACAGGGAGCTGTTTTTT. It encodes CASSPGTSGRNRELFF.